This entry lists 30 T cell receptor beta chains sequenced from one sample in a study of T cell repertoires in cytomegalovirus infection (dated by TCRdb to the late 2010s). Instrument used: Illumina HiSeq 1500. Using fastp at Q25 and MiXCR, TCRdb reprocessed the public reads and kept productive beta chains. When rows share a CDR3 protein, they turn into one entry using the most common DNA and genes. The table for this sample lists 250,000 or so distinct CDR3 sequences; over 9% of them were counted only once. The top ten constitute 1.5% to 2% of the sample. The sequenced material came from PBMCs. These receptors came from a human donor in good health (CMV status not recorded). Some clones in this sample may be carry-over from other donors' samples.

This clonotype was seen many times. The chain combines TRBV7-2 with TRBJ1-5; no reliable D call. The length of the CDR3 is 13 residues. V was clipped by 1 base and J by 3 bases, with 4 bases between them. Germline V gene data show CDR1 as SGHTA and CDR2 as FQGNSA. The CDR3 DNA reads TGTGCCAGCAGCTTAGAACCCAATCAGCCCCAGCATTTT. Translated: CASSLEPNQPQHF. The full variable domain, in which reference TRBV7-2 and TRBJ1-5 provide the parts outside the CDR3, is GAGVSQSPSNKVTEKGKDVELRCDPISGHTALYWYRQSLGQGLEFLIYFQGNSAPDKSGLPSDRFSAERTGGSVSTLTIQRTQQEDSAVYLCASSLEPNQPQHFGDGTRLSIL.

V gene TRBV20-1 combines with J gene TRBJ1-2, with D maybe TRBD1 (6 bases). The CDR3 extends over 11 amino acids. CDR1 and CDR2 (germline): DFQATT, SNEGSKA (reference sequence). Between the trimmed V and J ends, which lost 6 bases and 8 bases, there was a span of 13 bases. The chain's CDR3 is CSAPIGGGYTF. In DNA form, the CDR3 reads TGCAGTGCCCCAATAGGGGGGGGCTACACCTTC.

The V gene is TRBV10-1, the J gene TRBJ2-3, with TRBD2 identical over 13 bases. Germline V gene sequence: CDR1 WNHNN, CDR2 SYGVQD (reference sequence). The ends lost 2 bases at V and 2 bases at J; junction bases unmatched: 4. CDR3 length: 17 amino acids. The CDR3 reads CASSEPGLAGFTDTQYF. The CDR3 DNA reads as TGCGCCAGCAGTGAGCCGGGACTAGCGGGATTCACAGATACGCAGTATTTT.

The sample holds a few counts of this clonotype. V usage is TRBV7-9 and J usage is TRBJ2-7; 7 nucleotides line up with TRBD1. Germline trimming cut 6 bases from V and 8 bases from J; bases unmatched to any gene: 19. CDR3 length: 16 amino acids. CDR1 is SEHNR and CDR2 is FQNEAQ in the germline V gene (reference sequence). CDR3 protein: CASRSTVRTGAYQQYF. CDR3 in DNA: TGTGCCAGCAGATCGACGGTCAGAACAGGGGCCTATCAGCAGTACTTC.

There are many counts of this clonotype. In DNA, the CDR3 is TGTGCCAGCAGCTTCGGACAGGGCGATGAGCAGTTCTTC. Protein product: CASSFGQGDEQFF. The V and J genes are TRBV5-6 and TRBJ2-1; 8 bases agree with TRBD1. V lost 2 bases and J lost 8; bases outside the gene matches: 3. This CDR3 is 13 amino acids long. Per the germline V gene, CDR1 is SGHDT and CDR2 is YYEEEE.

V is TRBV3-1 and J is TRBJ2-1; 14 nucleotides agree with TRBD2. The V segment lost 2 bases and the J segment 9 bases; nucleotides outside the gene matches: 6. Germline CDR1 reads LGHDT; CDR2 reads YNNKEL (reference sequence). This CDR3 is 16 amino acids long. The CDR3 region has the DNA TGTGCCAGCAGCCAACTGACTAGCGGGGGGGCGGCTGAGCAGTTCTTC. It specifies CASSQLTSGGAAEQFF.

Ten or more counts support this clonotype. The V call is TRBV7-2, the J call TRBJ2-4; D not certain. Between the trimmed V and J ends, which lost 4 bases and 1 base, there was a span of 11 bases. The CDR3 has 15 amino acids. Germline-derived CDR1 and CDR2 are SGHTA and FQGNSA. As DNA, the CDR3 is TGTGCCAGCAGCTCCTCCAGTCTGGCCAAAAACATTCAGTACTTC. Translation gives CASSSSSLAKNIQYF.

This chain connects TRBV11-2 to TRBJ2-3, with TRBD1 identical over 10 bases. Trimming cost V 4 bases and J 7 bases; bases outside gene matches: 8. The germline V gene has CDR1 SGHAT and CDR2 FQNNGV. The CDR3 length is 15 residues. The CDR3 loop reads CASSSPDRGTYTQYF. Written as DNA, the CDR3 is TGTGCCAGCAGCTCCCCGGACAGGGGGACTTATACGCAGTATTTT.

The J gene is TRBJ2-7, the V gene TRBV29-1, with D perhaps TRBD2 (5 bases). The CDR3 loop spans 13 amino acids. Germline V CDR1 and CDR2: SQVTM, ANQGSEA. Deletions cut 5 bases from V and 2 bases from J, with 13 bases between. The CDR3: CSVSGWETYEQYF. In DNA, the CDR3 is TGCAGCGTTAGCGGTTGGGAGACCTACGAGCAGTACTTC.

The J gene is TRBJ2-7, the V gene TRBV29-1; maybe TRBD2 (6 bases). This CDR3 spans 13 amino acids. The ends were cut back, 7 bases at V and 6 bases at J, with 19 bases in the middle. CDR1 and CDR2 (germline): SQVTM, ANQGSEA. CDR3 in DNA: TGCAGCGGTGGGTCTGCGGCGGAGGGCGAGCAGTACTTC. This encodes CSGGSAAEGEQYF.

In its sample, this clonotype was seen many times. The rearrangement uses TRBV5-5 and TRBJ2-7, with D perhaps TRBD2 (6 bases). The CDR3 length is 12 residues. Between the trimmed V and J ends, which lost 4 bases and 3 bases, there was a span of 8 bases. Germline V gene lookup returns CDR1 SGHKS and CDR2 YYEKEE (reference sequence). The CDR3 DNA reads TGTGCCAGCAGCGCGGAGGGCTACGAGCAGTACTTC. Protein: CASSAEGYEQYF.

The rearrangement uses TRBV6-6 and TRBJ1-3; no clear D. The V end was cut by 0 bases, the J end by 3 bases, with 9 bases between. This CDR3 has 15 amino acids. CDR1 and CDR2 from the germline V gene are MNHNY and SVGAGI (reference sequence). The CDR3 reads CASSYSPGNGNTIYF. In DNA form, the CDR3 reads TGTGCCAGCAGTTACTCGCCCGGGAATGGAAACACCATATATTTT.

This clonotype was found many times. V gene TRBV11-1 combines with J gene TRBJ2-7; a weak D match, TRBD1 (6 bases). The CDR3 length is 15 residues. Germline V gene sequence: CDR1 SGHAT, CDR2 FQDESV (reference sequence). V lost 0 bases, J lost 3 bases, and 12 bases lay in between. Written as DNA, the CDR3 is TGTGCCAGCAGCTTAGCTCAGGGGCAAAACTACGAGCAGTACTTC. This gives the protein CASSLAQGQNYEQYF.

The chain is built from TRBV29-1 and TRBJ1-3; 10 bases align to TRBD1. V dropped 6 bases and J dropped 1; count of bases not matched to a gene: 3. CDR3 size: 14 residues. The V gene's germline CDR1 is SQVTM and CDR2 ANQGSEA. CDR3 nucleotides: TGCAGCGTGACAGGGGGCAAGTCTGGAAACACCATATATTTT. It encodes CSVTGGKSGNTIYF.

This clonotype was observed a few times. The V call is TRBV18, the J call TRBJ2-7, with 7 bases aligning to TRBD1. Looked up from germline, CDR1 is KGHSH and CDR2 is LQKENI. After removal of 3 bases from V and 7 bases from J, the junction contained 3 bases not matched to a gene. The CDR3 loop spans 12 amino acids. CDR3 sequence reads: CASSPGTAEQYF. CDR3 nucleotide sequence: TGTGCCAGCTCACCCGGGACAGCTGAGCAGTACTTC.

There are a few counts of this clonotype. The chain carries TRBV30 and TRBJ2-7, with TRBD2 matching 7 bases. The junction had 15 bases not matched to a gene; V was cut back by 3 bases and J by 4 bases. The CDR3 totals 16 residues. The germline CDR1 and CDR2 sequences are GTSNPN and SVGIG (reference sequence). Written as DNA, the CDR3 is TGTGCCTGGAGGGCTTCAGGGAGGGCCAGCCTTTACGAGCAGTACTTC. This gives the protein CAWRASGRASLYEQYF.

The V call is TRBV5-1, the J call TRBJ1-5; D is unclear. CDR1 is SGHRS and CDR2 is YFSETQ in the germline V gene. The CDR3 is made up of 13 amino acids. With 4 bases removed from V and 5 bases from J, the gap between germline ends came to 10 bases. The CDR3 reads CASSLRPDQPQHF. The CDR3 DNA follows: TGCGCCAGCAGCCTCCGACCTGATCAGCCCCAGCATTTT.

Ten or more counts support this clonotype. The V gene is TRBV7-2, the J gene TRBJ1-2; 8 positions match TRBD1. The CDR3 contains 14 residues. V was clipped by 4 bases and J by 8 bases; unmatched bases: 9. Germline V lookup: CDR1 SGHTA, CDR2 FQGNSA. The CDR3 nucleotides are TGTGCCAGCAGCTCCCCCAGGGGGCTTCGAGGCTACACCTTC. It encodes CASSSPRGLRGYTF.

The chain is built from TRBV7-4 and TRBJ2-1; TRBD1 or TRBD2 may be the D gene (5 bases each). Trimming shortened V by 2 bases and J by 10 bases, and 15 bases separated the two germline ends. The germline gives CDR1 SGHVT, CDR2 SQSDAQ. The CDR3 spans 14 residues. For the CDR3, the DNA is TGTGCCAGCAGCTTACGGGACCCCCCAGGGGAGCAGTTCTTC. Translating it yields CASSLRDPPGEQFF.

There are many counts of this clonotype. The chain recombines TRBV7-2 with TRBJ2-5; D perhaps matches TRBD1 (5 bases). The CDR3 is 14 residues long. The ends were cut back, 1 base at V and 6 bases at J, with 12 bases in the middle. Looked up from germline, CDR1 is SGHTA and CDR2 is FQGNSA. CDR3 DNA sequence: TGTGCCAGCAGCTTAGATGGGGCTGGTAAGACCCAGTACTTC. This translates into CASSLDGAGKTQYF.

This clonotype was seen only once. CDR3 in amino acids: CASSLAQVLRGGQETQYF. The CDR3 DNA is TGTGCCAGCAGCTTAGCCCAGGTCCTCAGAGGGGGCCAAGAGACCCAGTACTTC. The rearrangement uses TRBV7-8 and TRBJ2-5; possibly TRBD1 for D (6 bases). The CDR3 length is 18 residues. Germline V CDR1 and CDR2: SGHVS, FQNEAQ. The V end lost 0 bases, the J end lost 1 base, and 18 bases lay between the germline ends.

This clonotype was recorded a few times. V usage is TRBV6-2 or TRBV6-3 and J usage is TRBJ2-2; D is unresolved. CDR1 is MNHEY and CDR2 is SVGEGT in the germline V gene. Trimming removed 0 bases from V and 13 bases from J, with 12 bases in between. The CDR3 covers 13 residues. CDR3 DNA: TGTGCCAGCAGTTACTCGACCGTATTAGGGCTGTTTTTT. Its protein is CASSYSTVLGLFF.

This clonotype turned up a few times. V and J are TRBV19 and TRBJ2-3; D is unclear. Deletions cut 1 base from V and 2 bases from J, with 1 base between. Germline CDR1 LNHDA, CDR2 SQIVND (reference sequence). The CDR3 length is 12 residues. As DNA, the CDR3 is TGTGCCAGTAGTATAGCCACAGATACGCAGTATTTT. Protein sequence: CASSIATDTQYF. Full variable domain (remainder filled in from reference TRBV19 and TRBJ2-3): DGGITQSPKYLFRKEGQNVTLSCEQNLNHDAMYWYRQDPGQGLRLIYYSQIVNDFQKGDIAEGYSVSREKKESFPLTVTSAQKNPTAFYLCASSIATDTQYFGPGTRLTVL.

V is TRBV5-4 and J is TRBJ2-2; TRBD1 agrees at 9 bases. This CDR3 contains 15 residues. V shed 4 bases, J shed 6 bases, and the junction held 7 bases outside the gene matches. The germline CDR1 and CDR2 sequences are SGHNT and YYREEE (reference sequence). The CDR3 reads CASSLGQGSSGELFF. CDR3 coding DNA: TGTGCCAGCAGCCTCGGACAGGGGAGCTCCGGGGAGCTGTTTTTT.

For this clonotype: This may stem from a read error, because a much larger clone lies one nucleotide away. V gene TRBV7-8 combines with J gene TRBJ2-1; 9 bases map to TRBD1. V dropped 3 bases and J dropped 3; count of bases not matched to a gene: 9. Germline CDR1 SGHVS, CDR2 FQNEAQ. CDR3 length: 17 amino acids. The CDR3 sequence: CASSFVPGQGCYNEQFF. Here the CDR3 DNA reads TGTGCCAGCAGCTTTGTTCCGGGACAGGGTTGCTACAATGAGCAGTTCTTC. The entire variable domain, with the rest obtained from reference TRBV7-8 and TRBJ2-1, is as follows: GAGVSQSPRYKVAKRGQDVALRCDPISGHVSLFWYQQALGQGPEFLTYFQNEAQLDKSGLPSDRFFAERPEGSVSTLKIQRTQQEDSAVYLCASSFVPGQGCYNEQFFGPGTRLTVL.

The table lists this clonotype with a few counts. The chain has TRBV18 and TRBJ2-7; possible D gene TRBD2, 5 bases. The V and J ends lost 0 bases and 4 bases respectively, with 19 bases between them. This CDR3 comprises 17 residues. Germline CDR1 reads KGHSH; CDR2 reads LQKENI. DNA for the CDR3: TGTGCCAGCTCACCACCCCCTGCCGGGAAGTCGAGTTACGAGCAGTACTTC. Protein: CASSPPPAGKSSYEQYF.

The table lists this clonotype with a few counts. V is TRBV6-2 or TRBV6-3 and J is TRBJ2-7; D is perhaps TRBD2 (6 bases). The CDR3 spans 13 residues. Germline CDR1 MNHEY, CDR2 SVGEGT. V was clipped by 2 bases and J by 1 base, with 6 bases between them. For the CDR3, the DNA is TGTGCCAGCAGTTACGGAGGGTCCTACGAGCAGTACTTC. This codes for CASSYGGSYEQYF.

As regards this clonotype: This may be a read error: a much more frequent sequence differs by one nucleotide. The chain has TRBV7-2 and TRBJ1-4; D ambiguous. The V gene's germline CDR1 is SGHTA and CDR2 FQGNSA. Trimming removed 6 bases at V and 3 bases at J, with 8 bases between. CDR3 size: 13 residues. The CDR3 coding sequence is TGTGCCAGCAGGCGACGGCCTAATGAAAAACTGTTTTTT. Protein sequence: CASRRRPNEKLFF.

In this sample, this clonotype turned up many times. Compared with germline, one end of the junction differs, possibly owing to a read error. The CDR3 spells CASSAVLQGTQYF. DNA for the CDR3: TGTGCCAGCTCGGCAGTCCTACAAGGGACCCAGTACTTC. The chain joins TRBV2 to TRBJ2-5, with D unresolved. The CDR3 contains 13 residues. Germline values: CDR1 SNHLY, CDR2 FYNNEI.

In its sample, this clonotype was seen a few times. This chain's CDR3 is CASSRDRDANTGELFF. In nucleotides, the CDR3 is TGTGCCAGCAGCCGGGACAGGGACGCGAACACCGGGGAGCTGTTTTTT. This rearrangement joins TRBV5-4 to TRBJ2-2, with 9 bases aligning to TRBD1. The CDR3 is made up of 16 amino acids. Unmatched junction bases numbered 4, after V lost 4 bases and J lost 0 bases. Germline assignment: CDR1 SGHNT and CDR2 YYREEE (reference sequence).